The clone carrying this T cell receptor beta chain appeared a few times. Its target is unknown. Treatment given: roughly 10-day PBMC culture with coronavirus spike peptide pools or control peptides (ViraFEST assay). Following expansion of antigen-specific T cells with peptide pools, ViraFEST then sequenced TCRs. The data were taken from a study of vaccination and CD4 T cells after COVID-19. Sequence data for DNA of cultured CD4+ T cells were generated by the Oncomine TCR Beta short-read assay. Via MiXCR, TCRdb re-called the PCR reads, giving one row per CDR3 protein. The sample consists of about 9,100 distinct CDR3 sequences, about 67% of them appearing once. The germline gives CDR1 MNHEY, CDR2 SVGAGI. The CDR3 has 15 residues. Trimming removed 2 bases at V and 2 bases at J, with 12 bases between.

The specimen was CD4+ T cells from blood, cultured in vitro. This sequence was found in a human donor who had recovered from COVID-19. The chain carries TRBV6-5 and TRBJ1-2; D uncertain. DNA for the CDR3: TGTGCCAGCAGTTACCAACCAGGATCGAACTATGGCTACACCTTC. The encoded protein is CASSYQPGSNYGYTF.